These T cell receptor beta chains were read from a single sample in a study of shared clonotypes between healthy human individuals. Sequencing used immunoSEQ multiplex PCR; TCRdb keeps in-frame clones, though not all of them. This sample yields over a million clones, of which more than 95% are seen a single time; 0.95% to 1.5% belongs to the top ten. The source material was naive CD4+ T cells sorted from blood. These TCRs come from a man between 25 and 39 years old in good health. Both conserved end residues are part of each CDR3. A D gene is named only where the DNA matches it firmly. Only some rows state a clone size, as once, few, many or a class for expanded clones.

V	J	D	size	CDR3	DNA
TRBV27	TRBJ1-2	.	.	CASSFSGGGYTF	TGTGCCAGCAGTTTTTCCGGGGGTGGCTACACCTTC
TRBV5-1	TRBJ2-3	TRBD2	.	CASSLVGGGMGTDTQYF	TGCGCCAGCAGCTTGGTCGGCGGGGGAATGGGTACAGATACGCAGTATTTT
TRBV7-9	TRBJ2-7	.	once	CASSFQPQGYFHEQYF	TGTGCCAGCAGCTTCCAGCCACAGGGTTATTTTCACGAGCAGTACTTC
TRBV5-1	TRBJ1-2	.	.	CASSLTGTTYGYTF	TGCGCCAGCAGCCTTACCGGGACAACCTATGGCTACACCTTC
TRBV10-3	TRBJ2-1	TRBD1	.	CAISEKRDRRSNEQFF	TGTGCCATCAGTGAAAAGAGGGACAGGAGATCTAATGAGCAGTTCTTC
TRBV5-6	TRBJ1-2	TRBD1	.	CASSFDPGTALGYTF	TGTGCCAGCAGCTTTGATCCCGGGACAGCTTTGGGCTACACCTTC
TRBV5-5	TRBJ2-7	.	.	CASSLISYEQYF	TGTGCCAGCAGCTTAATTTCGTACGAGCAGTACTTC
TRBV10-2	TRBJ2-3	TRBD2	.	CASSEWGGTSGRVSQYF	TGCGCCAGCAGTGAGTGGGGAGGGACTAGCGGGAGAGTGTCGCAGTATTTT
TRBV6-5	TRBJ1-2	.	.	CASSYSLQGFGYTF	TGTGCCAGCAGTTACAGTCTCCAGGGCTTTGGCTACACCTTC
TRBV2	TRBJ2-5	.	.	CASRDRNRETQYF	TGTGCCAGCAGGGATAGGAATCGGGAGACCCAGTACTTC
TRBV19	TRBJ2-1	TRBD2	.	CASSGPLLAGYNEQFF	TGTGCCAGTAGTGGCCCGCTGCTAGCGGGCTACAATGAGCAGTTCTTC
TRBV9	TRBJ1-2	.	.	CASSVSWINYGYTF	TGTGCCAGCAGCGTGAGCTGGATAAACTATGGCTACACCTTC
TRBV7-2	TRBJ1-1	.	once	CASSPEPAGRATEAFF	TGTGCCAGCAGCCCCGAGCCGGCTGGGAGGGCCACTGAAGCTTTCTTT
TRBV29-1	TRBJ2-1	TRBD1	.	CSVAGDSLSSYNEQFF	TGCAGCGTTGCTGGGGACAGCCTTAGCTCCTACAATGAGCAGTTCTTC
TRBV6-5	TRBJ1-1	TRBD1	once	CASSVRQGVFTEAFF	TGTGCCAGCAGCGTCAGACAGGGCGTATTCACTGAAGCTTTCTTT
TRBV9	TRBJ2-7	.	.	CASSARSSYEQYF	TGTGCCAGCAGCGCCCGTAGCTCCTACGAGCAGTACTTC
TRBV7-3	TRBJ2-2	TRBD2	.	CASSLSTSGRAGELFF	TGTGCCAGCAGCTTAAGTACTAGCGGGAGAGCCGGGGAGCTGTTTTTT
TRBV10-1	TRBJ2-1	TRBD2	.	CASSESGRGRNEQFF	TGCGCCAGCAGTGAGAGCGGGAGGGGTCGCAATGAGCAGTTCTTC
TRBV11-2	TRBJ2-7	TRBD1	.	CASSLSPWTGSSYEQYF	TGTGCCAGCAGCTTATCCCCTTGGACAGGGAGCTCCTACGAGCAGTACTTC
TRBV7-7	TRBJ2-7	.	.	CASSPLSGTHEQYF	TGTGCCAGCAGCCCCCTATCCGGGACTCACGAGCAGTACTTC
TRBV10-2	TRBJ2-1	TRBD2	.	CASSERTSGGFSYNEQFF	TGCGCCAGCAGTGAGAGGACTAGCGGGGGGTTCTCCTACAATGAGCAGTTCTTC
TRBV5-4	TRBJ2-5	.	.	CASSNGTLLRETQYF	TGTGCCAGCAGCAACGGGACACTACTCCGAGAGACCCAGTACTTC
TRBV7-6	TRBJ2-1	.	.	CASSLKGHNEQFF	TGTGCCAGCAGCTTAAAGGGTCACAATGAGCAGTTCTTC
TRBV7-2	TRBJ2-4	.	.	CASSSGIAKNIQYF	TGTGCCAGCAGCTCGGGAATAGCCAAAAACATTCAGTACTTC
TRBV27	TRBJ2-7	.	.	CASSYQGRNEQYF	TGTGCCAGCAGTTATCAGGGGCGAAACGAGCAGTACTTC
TRBV10-3	TRBJ2-7	TRBD2	.	CAISPAGSLDGREQYF	TGTGCCATCAGTCCAGCGGGGTCGCTAGACGGGCGCGAGCAGTACTTC
TRBV5-1	TRBJ2-5	.	once	CASSPQTPQETQYF	TGCGCCAGCAGCCCCCAGACTCCTCAAGAGACCCAGTACTTC
TRBV4-2	TRBJ2-2	.	.	CASSHPISTGELFF	TGTGCCAGCAGCCACCCCATCTCCACCGGGGAGCTGTTTTTT
TRBV5-1	TRBJ2-5	TRBD1	.	CASSRTGNQAEAPFQTQYF	TGCGCCAGCAGCAGGACAGGGAATCAAGCGGAGGCCCCGTTCCAGACCCAGTACTTC
TRBV28	TRBJ2-5	.	.	CASSPNLVQETQYF	TGTGCCAGCAGTCCCAACCTGGTGCAAGAGACCCAGTACTTC
TRBV5-1	TRBJ2-7	.	.	CASSLYRSYEQYF	TGCGCCAGCAGCTTGTACAGATCCTACGAGCAGTACTTC
TRBV18	TRBJ2-7	.	.	CASSPGSGYEQYF	TGTGCCAGCTCACCGGGCAGCGGCTACGAGCAGTACTTC
TRBV14	TRBJ2-7	.	.	CASSNAGSNEQYF	TGTGCCAGCAGCAATGCAGGGTCCAACGAGCAGTACTTC
TRBV27	TRBJ2-1	TRBD2	.	CASSLILLAGSSNEQFF	TGTGCCAGCAGTTTGATCCTACTAGCGGGGTCCTCCAATGAGCAGTTCTTC
TRBV5-1	TRBJ1-3	.	.	CASSLGRATGNTIYF	TGCGCCAGCAGCTTGGGACGGGCAACTGGAAACACCATATATTTT